These T cell receptor beta chains were read from a single sample in a study. TCRdb reanalysed the 5' RACE reads using MiXCR and keeps one entry per CDR3 protein. Here the sample spans tens of thousands of distinct CDR3 sequences, about 26% being singletons. The sequenced sample was tumor-infiltrating Tregs sorted from the breast tumor. The source of these receptors is a female donor with breast cancer. The CDR3 runs from the conserved cysteine through the conserved F or W. Fields, in order: CDR3 length, clone size, J gene, V gene, D gene, CDR3 protein, CDR3 DNA. A D gene is named only where the DNA matches it firmly. Clone size is given for some rows only: seen once, a few or many times, or a class if the clone is expanded.

13 | . | TRBJ2-7 | TRBV25-1 | . | CASRSHATYEQYF | TGTGCCAGCAGGTCACATGCCACCTACGAGCAGTACTTT
15 | few | TRBJ2-1 | TRBV7-9 | TRBD2 | CASSSGLAGYNEQFF | TGTGCCAGCAGCTCCGGACTAGCGGGGTACAATGAGCAGTTCTTC
16 | few | TRBJ2-7 | TRBV7-3 | TRBD1 | CASSPHTGTGVYEQYF | TGTGCCAGCAGCCCCCACACCGGGACAGGCGTCTACGAGCAGTACTTC
15 | . | TRBJ2-5 | TRBV28 | TRBD2 | CASSLGGRAGKTQYF | TGTGCCAGCAGTTTAGGAGGGAGGGCAGGAAAGACCCAGTACTTC
13 | medium-sized | TRBJ1-1 | TRBV7-2 | . | CASSLGRLGEAFF | TGTGCCAGCAGCTTAGGGCGGCTGGGGGAAGCTTTCTTT
16 | . | TRBJ2-1 | TRBV12-3/TRBV12-4 | TRBD1 | CASSSSGTVAGDGQFF | TGTGCCAGCAGTTCCTCGGGGACAGTCGCTGGGGATGGGCAGTTCTTC
16 | many | TRBJ2-3 | TRBV5-6 | TRBD2 | CASSRVGGGPTDTQYF | TGTGCCAGCAGCCGGGTGGGGGGAGGGCCCACAGATACGCAGTATTTT
14 | many | TRBJ1-1 | TRBV28 | . | CASNLRLVNTEAFF | TGTGCCAGCAACCTCAGGCTGGTGAACACTGAAGCTTTCTTT
14 | . | TRBJ2-2 | TRBV5-1 | . | CASRQVPNTGELFF | TGCGCCAGCAGACAGGTACCCAACACCGGGGAGCTGTTTTTT
16 | . | TRBJ2-2 | TRBV7-9 | . | CASSSPRAQGSGELFF | TGTGCCAGCAGCTCTCCCCGAGCACAGGGTTCCGGGGAGCTGTTTTTT
13 | few | TRBJ1-5 | TRBV12-3/TRBV12-4 | . | CASRSRVGQPQHF | TGTGCCAGCAGATCCAGGGTTGGGCAGCCCCAGCATTTT